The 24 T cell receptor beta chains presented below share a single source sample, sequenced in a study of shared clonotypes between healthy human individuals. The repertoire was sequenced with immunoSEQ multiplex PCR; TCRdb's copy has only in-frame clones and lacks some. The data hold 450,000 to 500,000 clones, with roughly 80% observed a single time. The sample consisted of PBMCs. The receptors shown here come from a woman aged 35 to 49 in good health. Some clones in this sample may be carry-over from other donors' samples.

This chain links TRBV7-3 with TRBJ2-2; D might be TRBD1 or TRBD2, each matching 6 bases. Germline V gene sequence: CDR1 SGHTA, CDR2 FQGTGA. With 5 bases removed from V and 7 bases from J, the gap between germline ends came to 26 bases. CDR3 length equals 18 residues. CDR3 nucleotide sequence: TGTGCCAGCAGCCCCCAGGGTGGGGGGCGCCTGGGTATCGGGGAGCTGTTTTTT. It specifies CASSPQGGGRLGIGELFF.

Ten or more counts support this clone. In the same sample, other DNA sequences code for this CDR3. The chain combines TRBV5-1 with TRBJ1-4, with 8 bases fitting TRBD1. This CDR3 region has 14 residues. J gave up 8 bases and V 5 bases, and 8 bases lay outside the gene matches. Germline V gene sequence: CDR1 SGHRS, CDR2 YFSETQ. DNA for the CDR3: TGCGCCAGCAGGCAGCAGGGGGCGGAGGAAAAACTGTTTTTT. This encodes CASRQQGAEEKLFF.

This CDR3 is CASIRDPSSGEAFF. In DNA form, the CDR3 reads TGTGCCAGCATCAGGGACCCCAGTAGTGGTGAAGCTTTCTTT. The J gene is TRBJ1-1, the V gene TRBV6-5, with D perhaps matching TRBD1 (5 bases). Germline CDR1 MNHEY, CDR2 SVGAGI. Trimming took off 7 bases at V and 7 bases at J, with 19 bases between the two ends. This CDR3 is built from 14 residues.

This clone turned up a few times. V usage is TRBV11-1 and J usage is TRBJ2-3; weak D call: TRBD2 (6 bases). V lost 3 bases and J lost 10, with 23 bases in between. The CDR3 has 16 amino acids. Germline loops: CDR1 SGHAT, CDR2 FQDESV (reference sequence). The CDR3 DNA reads TGTGCCAGCAGCTTGGGCGGGACGGCGGGATGGATAGCGCAGTATTTT. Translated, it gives CASSLGGTAGWIAQYF.

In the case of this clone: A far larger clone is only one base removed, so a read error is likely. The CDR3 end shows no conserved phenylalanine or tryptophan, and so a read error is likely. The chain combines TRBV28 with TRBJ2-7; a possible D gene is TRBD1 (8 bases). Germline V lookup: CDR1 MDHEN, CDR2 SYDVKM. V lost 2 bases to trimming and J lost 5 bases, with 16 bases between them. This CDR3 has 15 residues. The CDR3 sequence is CASSLVDRDYHEQYL. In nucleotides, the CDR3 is TGTGCCAGCAGTTTAGTGGACAGGGACTACCACGAGCAGTACTTA.

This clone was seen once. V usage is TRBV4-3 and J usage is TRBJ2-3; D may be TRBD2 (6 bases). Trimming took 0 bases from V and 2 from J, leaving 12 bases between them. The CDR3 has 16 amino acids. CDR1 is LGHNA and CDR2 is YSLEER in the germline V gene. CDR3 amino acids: CASSQETGLITDTQYF. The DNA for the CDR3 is TGCGCCAGCAGCCAAGAAACGGGACTTATCACAGATACGCAGTATTTT.

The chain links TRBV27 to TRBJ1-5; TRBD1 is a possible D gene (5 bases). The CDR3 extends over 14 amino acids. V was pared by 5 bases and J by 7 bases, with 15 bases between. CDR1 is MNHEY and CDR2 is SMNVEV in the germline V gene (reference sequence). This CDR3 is CASSPIGGGQPQHF. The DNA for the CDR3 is TGTGCCAGCAGTCCCATCGGGGGAGGACAGCCCCAGCATTTT.

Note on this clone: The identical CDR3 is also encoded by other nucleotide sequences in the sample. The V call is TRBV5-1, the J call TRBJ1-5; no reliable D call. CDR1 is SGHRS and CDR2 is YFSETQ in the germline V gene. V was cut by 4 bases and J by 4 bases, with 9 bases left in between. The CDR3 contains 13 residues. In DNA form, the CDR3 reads TGCGCCAGCAGCCTGGGCCCTAATCAGCCCCAGCATTTT. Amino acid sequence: CASSLGPNQPQHF. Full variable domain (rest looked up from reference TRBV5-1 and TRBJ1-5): KAGVTQTPRYLIKTRGQQVTLSCSPISGHRSVSWYQQTPGQGLQFLFEYFSETQRNKGNFPGRFSGRQFSNSRSEMNVSTLELGDSALYLCASSLGPNQPQHFGDGTRLSIL.

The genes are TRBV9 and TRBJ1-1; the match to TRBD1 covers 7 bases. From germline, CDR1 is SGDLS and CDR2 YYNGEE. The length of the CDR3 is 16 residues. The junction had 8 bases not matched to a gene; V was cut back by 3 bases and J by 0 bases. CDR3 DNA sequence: TGTGCCAGCAGCGAGAGGACAGGTTTGGTGAACACTGAAGCTTTCTTT. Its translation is CASSERTGLVNTEAFF. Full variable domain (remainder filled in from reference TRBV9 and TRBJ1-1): DSGVTQTPKHLITATGQRVTLRCSPRSGDLSVYWYQQSLDQGLQFLIQYYNGEERAKGNILERFSAQQFPDLHSELNLSSLELGDSALYFCASSERTGLVNTEAFFGQGTRLTVV.

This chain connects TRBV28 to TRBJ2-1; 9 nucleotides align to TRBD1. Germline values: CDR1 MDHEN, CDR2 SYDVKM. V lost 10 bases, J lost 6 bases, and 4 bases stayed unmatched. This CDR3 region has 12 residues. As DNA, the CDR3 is TGTGCCACCCGGACAGGGGTCAATGAGCAGTTCTTC. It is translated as CATRTGVNEQFF.

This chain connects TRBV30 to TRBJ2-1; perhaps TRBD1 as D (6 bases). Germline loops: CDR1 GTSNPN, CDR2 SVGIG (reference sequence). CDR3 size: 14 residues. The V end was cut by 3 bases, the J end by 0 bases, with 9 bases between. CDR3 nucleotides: TGTGCCTGGAGGGACAGCTACTCCTACAATGAGCAGTTCTTC. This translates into CAWRDSYSYNEQFF.

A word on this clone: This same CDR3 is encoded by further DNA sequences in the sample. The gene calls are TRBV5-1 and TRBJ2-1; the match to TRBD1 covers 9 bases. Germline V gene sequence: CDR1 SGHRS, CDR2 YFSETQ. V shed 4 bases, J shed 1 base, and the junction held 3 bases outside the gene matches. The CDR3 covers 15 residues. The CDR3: CASSLGQGSYNEQFF. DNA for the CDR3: TGCGCCAGCAGCCTGGGACAGGGTTCCTACAATGAGCAGTTCTTC.

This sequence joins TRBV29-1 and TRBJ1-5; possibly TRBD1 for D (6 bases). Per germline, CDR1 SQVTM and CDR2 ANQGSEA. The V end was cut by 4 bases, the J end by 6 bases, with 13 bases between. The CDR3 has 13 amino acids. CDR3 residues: CSVVGGSGQPQHF. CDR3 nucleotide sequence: TGCAGCGTTGTAGGGGGGAGCGGTCAGCCCCAGCATTTT.

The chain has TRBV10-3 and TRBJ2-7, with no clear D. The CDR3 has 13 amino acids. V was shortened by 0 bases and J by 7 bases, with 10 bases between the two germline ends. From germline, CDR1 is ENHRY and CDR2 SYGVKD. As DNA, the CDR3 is TGTGCCATCAGTGAGTCGATCTTGGAAGAGCAGTACTTC. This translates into CAISESILEEQYF.

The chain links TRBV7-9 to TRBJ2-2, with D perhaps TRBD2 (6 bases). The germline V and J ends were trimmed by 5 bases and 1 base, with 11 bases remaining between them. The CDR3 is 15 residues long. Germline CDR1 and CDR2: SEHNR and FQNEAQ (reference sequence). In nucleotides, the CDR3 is TGTGCCAGCAGCGAGAGACTAGGGAACACCGGGGAGCTGTTTTTT. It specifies CASSERLGNTGELFF.

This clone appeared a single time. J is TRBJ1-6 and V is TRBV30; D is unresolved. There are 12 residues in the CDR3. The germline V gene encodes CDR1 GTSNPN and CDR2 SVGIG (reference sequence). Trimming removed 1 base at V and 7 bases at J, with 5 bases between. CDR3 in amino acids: CAWSDTNSPLHF. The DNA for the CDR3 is TGTGCCTGGAGTGACACCAATTCACCCCTCCACTTT.

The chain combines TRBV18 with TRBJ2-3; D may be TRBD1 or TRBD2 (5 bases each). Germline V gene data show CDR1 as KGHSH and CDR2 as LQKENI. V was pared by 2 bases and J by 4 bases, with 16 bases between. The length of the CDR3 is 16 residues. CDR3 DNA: TGTGCCAGCTCACCAAGGGGAGCCGTCGTGGCAGATACGCAGTATTTT. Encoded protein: CASSPRGAVVADTQYF.

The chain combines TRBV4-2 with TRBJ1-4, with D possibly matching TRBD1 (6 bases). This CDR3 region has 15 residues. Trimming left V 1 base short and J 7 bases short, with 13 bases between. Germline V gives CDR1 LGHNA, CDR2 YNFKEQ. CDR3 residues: CASSQGTVESEKLFF. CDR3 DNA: TGTGCCAGCAGCCAAGGGACAGTGGAGAGTGAAAAACTGTTTTTT.

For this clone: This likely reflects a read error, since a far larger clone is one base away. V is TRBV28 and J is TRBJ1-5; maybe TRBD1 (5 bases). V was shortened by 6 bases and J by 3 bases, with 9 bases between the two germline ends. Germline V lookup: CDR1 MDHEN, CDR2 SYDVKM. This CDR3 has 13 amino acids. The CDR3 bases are TGTGCCAGCAGCCTAGGGGCCAATCAGCCCCAGCATTTT. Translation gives CASSLGANQPQHF.

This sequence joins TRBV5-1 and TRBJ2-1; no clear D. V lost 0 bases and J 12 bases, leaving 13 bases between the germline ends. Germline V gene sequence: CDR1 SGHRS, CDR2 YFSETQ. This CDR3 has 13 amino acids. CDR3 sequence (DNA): TGCGCCAGCAGCTTGGAGGCTAGTTCGGTGCAGTTCTTC. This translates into CASSLEASSVQFF. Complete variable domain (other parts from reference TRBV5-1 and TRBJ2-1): KAGVTQTPRYLIKTRGQQVTLSCSPISGHRSVSWYQQTPGQGLQFLFEYFSETQRNKGNFPGRFSGRQFSNSRSEMNVSTLELGDSALYLCASSLEASSVQFFGPGTRLTVL.

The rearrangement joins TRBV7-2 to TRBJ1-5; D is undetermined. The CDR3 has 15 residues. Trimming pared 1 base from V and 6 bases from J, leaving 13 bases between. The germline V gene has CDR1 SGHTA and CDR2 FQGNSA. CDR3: CASSLGGRRRQPQHF. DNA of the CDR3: TGTGCCAGCAGCTTAGGCGGCCGGAGGCGTCAGCCCCAGCATTTT.

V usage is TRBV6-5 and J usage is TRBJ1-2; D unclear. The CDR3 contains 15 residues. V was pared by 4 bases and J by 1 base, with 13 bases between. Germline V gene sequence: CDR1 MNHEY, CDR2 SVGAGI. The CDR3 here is CASSSYASFNYGYTF. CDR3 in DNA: TGTGCCAGCAGTTCCTACGCATCCTTTAACTATGGCTACACCTTC.

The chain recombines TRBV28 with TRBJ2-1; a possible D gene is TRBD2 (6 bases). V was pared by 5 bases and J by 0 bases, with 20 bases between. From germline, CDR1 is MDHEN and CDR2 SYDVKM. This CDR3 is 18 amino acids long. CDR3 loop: CASSPFVLGTASYNEQFF. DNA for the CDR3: TGTGCCAGCAGTCCTTTCGTACTGGGGACTGCCTCCTACAATGAGCAGTTCTTC.

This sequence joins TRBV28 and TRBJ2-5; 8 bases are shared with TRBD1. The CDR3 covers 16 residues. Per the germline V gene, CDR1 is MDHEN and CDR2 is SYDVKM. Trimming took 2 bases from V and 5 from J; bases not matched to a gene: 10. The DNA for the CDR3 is TGTGCCAGCAGTTTACTGGGGGGACAGGTTCAGGAGACCCAGTACTTC. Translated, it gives CASSLLGGQVQETQYF.